This T cell receptor beta chain originates from a study of post-analysis software for immune sequencing data. The CDR3 extends over 13 amino acids. Germline V gene sequence: CDR1 MNHEY, CDR2 SMNVEV (reference sequence). J lost 5 bases, V lost 10 bases, and 10 bases had no gene match. Each TCR beta cDNA library carried unique molecular identifiers. Input of 1 to 10 million T cells yielded some 500,000 cDNA molecules. TCRdb called the PCR reads again in MiXCR, with one record for every CDR3 protein. Here the sample spans about 500,000 distinct CDR3 sequences, over 35% being singletons. Study results and caveats: When patients were compared with controls, about 5 TRBV segments were more frequent, TRBV5-6, TRBV5-1 and TRBV20-1 among them.

This clonotype was observed a single time. The antigen remains unidentified. The source is a girl aged 5 to 17 with multiple sclerosis. What was sequenced was blood. This chain uses TRBV27 with TRBJ1-1; 7 bases fit TRBD1. The CDR3: CATRQGSWTEAFF. The CDR3 coding sequence is TGTGCCACCCGACAGGGAAGTTGGACTGAAGCTTTCTTT.